The clone carrying this T cell receptor beta chain was detected many times. What it binds is unknown. These data are taken from a study of T cells in Graves' hyperthyroidism and ophthalmopathy. Study at large: Peripheral blood draws took place at initial diagnosis, ahead of any treatment. General observations from the study: Most clonotypes that expanded in the thyroid above 0.001 also showed up in blood. Progression to ophthalmopathy was predicted a median of about 6.6 months early.

V was clipped by 4 bases and J by 5 bases, with 11 bases between them. This CDR3 has 13 amino acids. Looked up from germline, CDR1 is MDHEN and CDR2 is SYDVKM. RNA transcripts yielded amplified TCR beta CDR3 regions. The TCR CDR3 was amplified in a first-round RT-PCR using the HTBI primer set. A single record per CDR3 protein comes from TCRdb applying MiXCR to the multiplex PCR reads. Of 400,000 to 500,000 distinct CDR3 sequences in the sample, roughly an eighth were seen once. The sequenced sample was blood. This TCR was recovered from a woman aged 18 to 35 with Graves' hyperthyroidism. The rearrangement links TRBV28 to TRBJ2-5, with D unresolved. CDR3 nucleotides: TGTGCCAGCAGTTCGCCCCCGAGGGAGACCCAGTACTTC. Amino acid sequence: CASSSPPRETQYF.